The rows below give T cell receptor beta chains drawn from one sample of a study of blood T cell repertoires in COVID-19. Clones were read by immunoSEQ multiplex PCR, and TCRdb kept only the in-frame ones, dropping some. The sample consists of approximately 49,000 clones, about 86% of them appearing once. The sequenced sample was peripheral blood. These receptors were taken from an elderly woman with COVID-19, enrolled during active disease. The CDR3 runs from the conserved cysteine through the conserved F or W. Each record gives: CDR3 protein, CDR3 DNA, J gene, clone size, V gene, D gene. D genes are given only for firm matches. Part of the rows lack a size; the others show once, few, many or a class for expanded clones.

cdr3_aa: CASSLAGLANTGELFF
cdr3_nt: TGTGCCAGCAGCTTAGCGGGACTAGCGAACACCGGGGAGCTGTTTTTT
j_call: TRBJ2-2
clone_size: .
v_call: TRBV7-2
d_call: TRBD2

cdr3_aa: CAISANTGTDLYEQYF
cdr3_nt: TGTGCCATCAGTGCAAATACCGGGACAGACCTGTACGAGCAGTACTTC
j_call: TRBJ2-7
clone_size: .
v_call: TRBV10-3
d_call: TRBD1

cdr3_aa: CASSLNGARERRTGELFF
cdr3_nt: TGTGCCAGCAGCTTAAACGGAGCGCGGGAGCGGCGGACCGGGGAGCTGTTTTTT
j_call: TRBJ2-2
clone_size: .
v_call: TRBV7-6
d_call: TRBD2

cdr3_aa: CASRDRVLTYEQYF
cdr3_nt: TGTGCCTCAAGGGACAGGGTATTGACCTACGAGCAGTACTTC
j_call: TRBJ2-7
clone_size: .
v_call: TRBV10-3
d_call: TRBD1

cdr3_aa: CASSQDGGQAVGLYEQYF
cdr3_nt: TGTGCCAGCAGCCAAGATGGGGGACAAGCCGTAGGGCTCTACGAGCAGTACTTC
j_call: TRBJ2-7
clone_size: .
v_call: TRBV4-2
d_call: .

cdr3_aa: CASKGGQSGTDTQYF
cdr3_nt: TGTGCCAGTAAGGGGGGGCAGTCCGGCACAGATACGCAGTATTTT
j_call: TRBJ2-3
clone_size: .
v_call: TRBV19
d_call: .

cdr3_aa: CASTLLQGQPQHF
cdr3_nt: TGTGCCAGCACTCTCCTACAGGGACAGCCCCAGCATTTT
j_call: TRBJ1-5
clone_size: .
v_call: TRBV2
d_call: .

cdr3_aa: CASRDYLTSTDTQYF
cdr3_nt: TGTGCCAGTAGGGACTACTTAACTAGCACAGATACGCAGTATTTT
j_call: TRBJ2-3
clone_size: .
v_call: TRBV19
d_call: .

cdr3_aa: CASSLVGQGMSEQYF
cdr3_nt: TGTGCCAGTAGTCTTGTGGGACAGGGTATGAGCGAGCAGTACTTC
j_call: TRBJ2-7
clone_size: once
v_call: TRBV19
d_call: TRBD1

cdr3_aa: CASSLSSRGIYEQYF
cdr3_nt: TGTGCCAGCAGTTTATCTTCCAGGGGCATCTACGAGCAGTACTTC
j_call: TRBJ2-7
clone_size: .
v_call: TRBV27
d_call: .

cdr3_aa: CASSLGRGRSYGYTF
cdr3_nt: TGTGCCAGCAGTTTAGGTAGGGGGAGATCCTATGGCTACACCTTC
j_call: TRBJ1-2
clone_size: .
v_call: TRBV28
d_call: .

cdr3_aa: CASSLTSGTYNEQFF
cdr3_nt: TGTGCCAGCAGCTTAACTAGCGGGACCTACAATGAGCAGTTCTTC
j_call: TRBJ2-1
clone_size: few
v_call: TRBV7-3
d_call: TRBD2

cdr3_aa: CASSQTGVNSPLHF
cdr3_nt: TGTGCCAGCAGCCAGACAGGGGTTAATTCACCCCTCCACTTT
j_call: TRBJ1-6
clone_size: .
v_call: TRBV7-3
d_call: TRBD1

cdr3_aa: CASVGGTGLHNEQFF
cdr3_nt: TGTGCCAGCGTGGGGGGGACAGGGTTACACAATGAGCAGTTCTTC
j_call: TRBJ2-1
clone_size: few
v_call: TRBV7-9
d_call: TRBD1

cdr3_aa: CATSDQAGGGQETQYF
cdr3_nt: TGTGCCACCAGTGACCAAGCGGGAGGGGGTCAAGAGACCCAGTACTTC
j_call: TRBJ2-5
clone_size: .
v_call: TRBV24-1
d_call: TRBD2

cdr3_aa: CASSSAGGLGNSPLHF
cdr3_nt: TGTGCCAGCAGCTCCGCCGGGGGGCTGGGGAATTCACCCCTCCACTTT
j_call: TRBJ1-6
clone_size: once
v_call: TRBV11-2
d_call: .

cdr3_aa: CASSQTAPGGGRLTDTQYF
cdr3_nt: TGTGCCAGCAGCCAAACGGCCCCCGGCGGGGGGCGCCTCACAGATACGCAGTATTTT
j_call: TRBJ2-3
clone_size: .
v_call: TRBV3-1/TRBV3-2
d_call: TRBD2

cdr3_aa: CASSLGTDSNQPQHF
cdr3_nt: TGTGCCAGCAGCCTGGGGACAGATAGCAATCAGCCCCAGCATTTT
j_call: TRBJ1-5
clone_size: .
v_call: TRBV3-1/TRBV3-2
d_call: TRBD1

cdr3_aa: CASSLMGGMLYNEQFF
cdr3_nt: TGTGCCAGCAGTTTAATGGGCGGGATGCTTTACAATGAGCAGTTCTTC
j_call: TRBJ2-1
clone_size: .
v_call: TRBV27
d_call: .

cdr3_aa: CATSRGAASYEQYF
cdr3_nt: TGTGCCACCAGCAGAGGCGCTGCCTCCTACGAGCAGTACTTC
j_call: TRBJ2-7
clone_size: .
v_call: TRBV15
d_call: .

cdr3_aa: CASSSPSGRAYEQFF
cdr3_nt: TGTGCCAGCAGCTCCCCTAGCGGGAGGGCCTATGAGCAGTTCTTC
j_call: TRBJ2-1
clone_size: .
v_call: TRBV6-5
d_call: TRBD2

cdr3_aa: CASDTNTEAFF
cdr3_nt: TGTGCCTCGGACACCAACACTGAAGCTTTCTTT
j_call: TRBJ1-1
clone_size: .
v_call: TRBV30
d_call: .

cdr3_aa: CASGYGTGWSEQYF
cdr3_nt: TGTGCCAGCGGCTACGGGACAGGGTGGAGCGAGCAGTACTTC
j_call: TRBJ2-7
clone_size: .
v_call: TRBV5-4
d_call: TRBD1

cdr3_aa: CASSFRAVVEAFF
cdr3_nt: TGTGCCAGCAGTTTCCGAGCTGTGGTTGAAGCTTTCTTT
j_call: TRBJ1-1
clone_size: .
v_call: TRBV12-3/TRBV12-4
d_call: .

cdr3_aa: CASSQVAVGYTF
cdr3_nt: TGCGCCAGCAGCCAAGTCGCGGTGGGCTACACCTTC
j_call: TRBJ1-2
clone_size: .
v_call: TRBV4-1
d_call: .

cdr3_aa: CAISPGQGNYEQYF
cdr3_nt: TGTGCCATCAGCCCGGGACAGGGGAACTACGAGCAGTACTTC
j_call: TRBJ2-7
clone_size: .
v_call: TRBV10-3
d_call: TRBD1

cdr3_aa: CAWRNSRTGELFF
cdr3_nt: TGTGCCTGGAGAAACAGCAGGACCGGGGAGCTGTTTTTT
j_call: TRBJ2-2
clone_size: .
v_call: TRBV30
d_call: .

cdr3_aa: CASSLRMSTAEQYF
cdr3_nt: TGTGCCAGCAGTTTACGGATGTCGACTGCCGAGCAGTACTTC
j_call: TRBJ2-7
clone_size: .
v_call: TRBV27
d_call: .

cdr3_aa: CANAPGLAGGPGGETQYF
cdr3_nt: TGTGCCAACGCCCCGGGACTAGCGGGAGGGCCGGGCGGAGAGACCCAGTACTTC
j_call: TRBJ2-5
clone_size: once
v_call: TRBV2
d_call: TRBD2

cdr3_aa: CASSLARTGSEQYF
cdr3_nt: TGTGCCAGCAGCTTAGCCCGGACAGGTTCCGAGCAGTACTTC
j_call: TRBJ2-7
clone_size: .
v_call: TRBV11-3
d_call: TRBD1

cdr3_aa: CASSFESETYEQYF
cdr3_nt: TGCGCCAGCAGCTTTGAGAGTGAGACCTACGAGCAGTACTTC
j_call: TRBJ2-7
clone_size: .
v_call: TRBV5-1
d_call: .

cdr3_aa: CASSAYTGELFF
cdr3_nt: TGTGCCAGCAGCGCGTACACCGGGGAGCTGTTTTTT
j_call: TRBJ2-2
clone_size: .
v_call: TRBV9
d_call: .

cdr3_aa: CATSDSRQGASTEQFF
cdr3_nt: TGTGCCACCAGTGATTCTAGGCAGGGGGCATCTACTGAGCAGTTCTTC
j_call: TRBJ2-1
clone_size: .
v_call: TRBV24-1
d_call: TRBD1

cdr3_aa: CASSFPLDRGEAKNIQYF
cdr3_nt: TGTGCCAGCAGTTTCCCCCTGGACAGGGGAGAAGCCAAAAACATTCAGTACTTC
j_call: TRBJ2-4
clone_size: .
v_call: TRBV28
d_call: TRBD1

cdr3_aa: CASSLGPISNQPQHF
cdr3_nt: TGCGCCAGCAGCTTGGGGCCGATTAGCAATCAGCCCCAGCATTTT
j_call: TRBJ1-5
clone_size: few
v_call: TRBV5-1
d_call: .